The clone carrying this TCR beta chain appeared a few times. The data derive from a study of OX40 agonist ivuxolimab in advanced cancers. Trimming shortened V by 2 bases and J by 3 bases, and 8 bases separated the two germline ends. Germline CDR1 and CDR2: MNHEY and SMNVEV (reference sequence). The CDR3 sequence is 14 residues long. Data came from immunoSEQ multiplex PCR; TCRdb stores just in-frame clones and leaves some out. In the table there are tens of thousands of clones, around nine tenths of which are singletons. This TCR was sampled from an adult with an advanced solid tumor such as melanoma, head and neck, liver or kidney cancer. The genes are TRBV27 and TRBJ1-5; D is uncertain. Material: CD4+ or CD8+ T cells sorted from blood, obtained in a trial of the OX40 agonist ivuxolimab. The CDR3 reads CASSLGRFNQPQHF. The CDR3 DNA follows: TGTGCCAGCAGTTTAGGACGGTTCAATCAGCCCCAGCATTTT.